Presented here are 6 T cell receptor beta chains from one specimen sequenced in a study of OX40 agonist ivuxolimab in advanced cancers. TCRdb keeps only in-frame clones here, not all; method: immunoSEQ multiplex PCR. The table lists about 64,000 clones, around 90% of them singletons. The sample in question was CD4+ or CD8+ T cells sorted from blood, obtained in a trial of the OX40 agonist ivuxolimab. These receptors all come from an adult with an advanced solid tumor such as melanoma, head and neck, liver or kidney cancer.

The chain combines TRBV28 with TRBJ1-5; D may be TRBD1 (5 bases). Trimming removed 1 base from V and 1 base from J, with 11 bases in between. Germline CDR1 reads MDHEN; CDR2 reads SYDVKM. The CDR3 loop spans 16 amino acids. The CDR3 DNA is TGTGCCAGCAGTTTATTAAGGGGCTGGAGCAATCAGCCCCAGCATTTT. This translates into CASSLLRGWSNQPQHF.

The CDR3 reads CAISAGRGNEKLFF. As DNA, the CDR3 is TGTGCCATCAGTGCGGGTCGGGGCAATGAAAAACTGTTTTTT. This sequence joins TRBV10-3 and TRBJ1-4, with a tentative D call TRBD1 (5 bases). Germline V gives CDR1 ENHRY, CDR2 SYGVKD. The CDR3 runs 14 residues. The V gene lost 4 bases and the J gene lost 5 bases, with 11 bases spanning the gap.

The chain combines TRBV5-4 with TRBJ1-1; maybe TRBD1 (5 bases). Germline V gene data show CDR1 as SGHNT and CDR2 as YYREEE (reference sequence). V shed 0 bases and J shed 4 bases, with 13 bases lying between them. There are 15 residues in the CDR3. CDR3 nucleotide sequence: TGTGCCAGCAGCTTGGCCGGTGGGGGGGGCACTGAAGCTTTCTTT. It codes for CASSLAGGGGTEAFF.

This clone appeared a few times. This chain uses TRBV5-1 with TRBJ1-2; 7 bases are a match to TRBD1. The CDR3 is made up of 13 amino acids. Trimming took 4 bases from V and 4 from J; bases not matched to a gene: 4. The germline V gene has CDR1 SGHRS and CDR2 YFSETQ. CDR3 coding DNA: TGCGCCAGCAGCCCCAGACAGGGCTATGGCTACACCTTC. Its protein is CASSPRQGYGYTF.

The chain joins TRBV5-6 to TRBJ1-1; D remains ambiguous. Germline CDR1 is SGHDT and CDR2 is YYEEEE. The CDR3 runs to 14 residues. The germline V and J ends were trimmed by 4 bases and 2 bases, with 12 bases remaining between them. The CDR3 is CASSGRIPNTEAFF. The CDR3 coding sequence is TGTGCCAGCAGCGGTAGAATACCTAACACTGAAGCTTTCTTT.

The genes are TRBV7-3 and TRBJ2-4; TRBD1 aligns across 7 bases. V lost 5 bases and J lost 7; bases outside the gene matches: 11. Germline V gene lookup returns CDR1 SGHTA and CDR2 FQGTGA. The CDR3 is 15 residues long. CDR3 bases: TGTGCCAGCAGCCCAATGACAGGGTTTGGGAACATTCAGTACTTC. Amino acid sequence: CASSPMTGFGNIQYF.